This T cell receptor (beta chain) emerged from a study of blood T cell repertoires in COVID-19. Germline values: CDR1 SGHDT, CDR2 YYEEEE. This CDR3 contains 13 residues. Trimming pared 7 bases from V and 0 bases from J, leaving 10 bases between. How the authors handled the data: Estimates of nucleated cell counts were drawn from the amplification of reference gene primers. Assay: immunoSEQ multiplex PCR; the TCRdb copy retains only in-frame clones and omits some. V and J calls and clone size come straight from that table; D and trimming were deduced from the DNA. The sample consists of some 70,000 clones, around 82% of them appearing once.

The sequenced material came from peripheral blood. V usage is TRBV5-6 and J usage is TRBJ2-5; tentatively, D is TRBD1 (5 bases). The receptor's source is a man aged 50 to 60 with active COVID-19. This CDR3 is CASSARDQETQYF. CDR3 nucleotide sequence: TGTGCCAGCTCAGCCAGGGACCAAGAGACCCAGTACTTC.